This T cell receptor beta chain was retrieved from a study of blood T cells in healthy people across ages. Study conclusions and caveats: Donor CMV status, an unknown factor, possibly confounded changes in expanded clonotypes.

Using a J-beta primer mix together with a sample-barcoded 5' primer, a second PCR was run for roughly 7 to 12 cycles. A 12-random-nucleotide template-switch adaptor tagged each cDNA molecule. MiXCR, applied by TCRdb to the 5' RACE reads, yields one record per CDR3 protein. The table has around 700,000 distinct CDR3 sequences, approximately 25% seen once. V lost 0 bases and J lost 11, with 13 bases in between. The CDR3 loop spans 13 amino acids. The germline V gene has CDR1 MNHEY and CDR2 SVGAGI. Donation came from healthy Caucasian individuals in Russia who were aged about 6 to 90. Note on this clonotype: Its antigen remains unknown.

These data also featured in a second study, about T cells of mothers and their children.

The sequenced sample was blood. This chain uses TRBV6-5 with TRBJ2-5; D is tentatively TRBD1 or TRBD2 (5 bases each). This TCR was recovered from a boy under 18 in good health. This CDR3 reads CASSYSGRGEQYF. The CDR3 region has the DNA TGTGCCAGCAGTTACTCGGGTAGAGGGGAGCAGTACTTC.